The entry below gives a single T cell receptor (beta chain) sequence along with its context. This entry belongs to a study of blood T cell repertoires in COVID-19. Study summary: Samples representing acute and convalescent COVID-19 were sourced from the United States, Italy and Spain.

Some clones are missing from TCRdb's copy, which holds only in-frame ones; the method was immunoSEQ multiplex PCR. Altogether around 400,000 clones are present, about 88% being singletons, with the ten largest covering 1.4%. The V end lost 0 bases, the J end lost 3 bases, and 12 bases lay between the germline ends. The CDR3 extends over 15 amino acids. Germline V gene data show CDR1 as MDHEN and CDR2 as SYDVKM. Which cohort a participant joined came from the clinical history participants gave. The V gene is TRBV28, the J gene TRBJ2-7, with D possibly TRBD1 on 5 matching bases. The sequenced material came from PBMCs or T cells enriched from blood (not recorded which). The sequence derives from a woman between 18 and 29 years old who had been exposed to COVID-19. CDR3 sequence: CASSLWGRIGYEQYF. CDR3 nucleotide sequence: TGTGCCAGCAGTTTATGGGGGCGAATCGGCTACGAGCAGTACTTC.